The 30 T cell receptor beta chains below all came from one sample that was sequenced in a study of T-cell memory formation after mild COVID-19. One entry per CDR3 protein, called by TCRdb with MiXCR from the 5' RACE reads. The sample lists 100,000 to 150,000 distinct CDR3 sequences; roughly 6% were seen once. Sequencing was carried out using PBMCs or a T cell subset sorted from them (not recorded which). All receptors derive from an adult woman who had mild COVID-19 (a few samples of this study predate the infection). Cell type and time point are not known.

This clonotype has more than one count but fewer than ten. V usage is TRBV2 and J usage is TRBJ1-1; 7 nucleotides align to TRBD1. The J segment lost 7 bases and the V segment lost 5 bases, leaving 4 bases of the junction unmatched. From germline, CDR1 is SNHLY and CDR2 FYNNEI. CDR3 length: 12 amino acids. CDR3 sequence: CASSRQGNEAFF. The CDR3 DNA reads TGTGCCAGCAGTCGACAGGGTAATGAAGCTTTCTTT.

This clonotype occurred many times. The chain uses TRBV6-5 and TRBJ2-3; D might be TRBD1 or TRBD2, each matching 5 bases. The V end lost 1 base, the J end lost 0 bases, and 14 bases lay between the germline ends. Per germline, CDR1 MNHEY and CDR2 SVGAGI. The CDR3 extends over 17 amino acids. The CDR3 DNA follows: TGTGCCAGCAGTTACTTACGGCCGGGGCCTAGCACAGATACGCAGTATTTT. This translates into CASSYLRPGPSTDTQYF.

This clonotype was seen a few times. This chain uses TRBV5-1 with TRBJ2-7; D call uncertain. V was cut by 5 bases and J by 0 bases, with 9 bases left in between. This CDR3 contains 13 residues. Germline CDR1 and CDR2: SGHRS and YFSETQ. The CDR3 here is CASRVTDSYEQYF. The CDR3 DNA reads TGCGCCAGCAGAGTAACAGACTCCTACGAGCAGTACTTC.

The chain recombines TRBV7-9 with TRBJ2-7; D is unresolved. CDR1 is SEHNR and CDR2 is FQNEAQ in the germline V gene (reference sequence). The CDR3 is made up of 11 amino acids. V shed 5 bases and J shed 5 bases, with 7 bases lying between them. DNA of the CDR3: TGTGCCAGCAGCACGACTGACGAGCAGTACTTC. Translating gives CASSTTDEQYF.

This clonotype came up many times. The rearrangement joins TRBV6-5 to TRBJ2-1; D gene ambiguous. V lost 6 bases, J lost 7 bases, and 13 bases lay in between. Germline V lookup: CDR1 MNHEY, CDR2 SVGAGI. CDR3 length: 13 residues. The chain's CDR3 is CASRPPLGNEQFF. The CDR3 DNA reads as TGTGCCAGCAGGCCCCCCCTTGGGAATGAGCAGTTCTTC.

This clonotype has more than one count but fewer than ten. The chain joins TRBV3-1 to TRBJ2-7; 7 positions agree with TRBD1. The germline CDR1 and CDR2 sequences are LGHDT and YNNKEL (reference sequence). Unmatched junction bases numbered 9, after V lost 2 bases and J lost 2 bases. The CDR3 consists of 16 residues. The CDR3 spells CASSQSGRQGTYEQYF. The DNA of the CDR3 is TGTGCCAGCAGCCAATCAGGGAGACAGGGAACCTACGAGCAGTACTTC.

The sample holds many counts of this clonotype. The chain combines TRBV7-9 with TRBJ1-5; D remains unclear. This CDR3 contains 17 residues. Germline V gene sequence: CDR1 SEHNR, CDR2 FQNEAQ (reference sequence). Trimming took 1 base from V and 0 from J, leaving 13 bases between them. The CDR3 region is CASSLVSGGFSNQPQHF. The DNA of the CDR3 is TGTGCCAGCAGCTTAGTCTCAGGAGGATTTAGCAATCAGCCCCAGCATTTT.

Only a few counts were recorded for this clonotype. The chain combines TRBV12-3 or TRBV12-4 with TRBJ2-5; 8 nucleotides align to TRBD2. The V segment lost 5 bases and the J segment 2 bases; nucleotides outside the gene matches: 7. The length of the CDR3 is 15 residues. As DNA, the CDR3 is TGTGCCAGCAGTCCTCGGGGGGGGACACAAGAGACCCAGTACTTC. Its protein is CASSPRGGTQETQYF.

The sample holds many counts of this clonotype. DNA for the CDR3: TGCGCCAGCAGCAGGGCCACTAGCACAGATACGCAGTATTTT. It encodes CASSRATSTDTQYF. The genes are TRBV5-1 and TRBJ2-3; D not resolved. The CDR3 length is 14 residues. CDR1 and CDR2 (germline): SGHRS, YFSETQ. V shed 4 bases and J shed 0 bases, with 9 bases lying between them.

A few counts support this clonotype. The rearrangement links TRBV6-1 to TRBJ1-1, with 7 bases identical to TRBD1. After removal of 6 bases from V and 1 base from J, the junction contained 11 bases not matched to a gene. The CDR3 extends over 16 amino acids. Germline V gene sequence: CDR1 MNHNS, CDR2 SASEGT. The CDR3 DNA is TGTGCCAGCAGAGGCCTCGGGACAGCTAGGAACACTGAAGCTTTCTTT. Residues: CASRGLGTARNTEAFF.

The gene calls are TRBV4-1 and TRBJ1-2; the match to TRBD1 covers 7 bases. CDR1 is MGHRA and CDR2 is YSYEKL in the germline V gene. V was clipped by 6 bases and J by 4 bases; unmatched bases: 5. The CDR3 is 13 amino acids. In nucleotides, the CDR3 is TGCGCCAGCAGTACCACAGGGGCCTATGGCTACACCTTC. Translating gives CASSTTGAYGYTF.

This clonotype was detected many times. CDR3 DNA: TGTGCCAGCAGCTTAAGTCCAGGGGAGCAGTTCTTC. It encodes CASSLSPGEQFF. The gene calls are TRBV13 and TRBJ2-1; perhaps TRBD1 as D (5 bases). V lost 2 bases, J lost 10 bases, and 9 bases lay in between. Germline loops: CDR1 PRHDT, CDR2 FYEKMQ (reference sequence). This CDR3 spans 12 amino acids.

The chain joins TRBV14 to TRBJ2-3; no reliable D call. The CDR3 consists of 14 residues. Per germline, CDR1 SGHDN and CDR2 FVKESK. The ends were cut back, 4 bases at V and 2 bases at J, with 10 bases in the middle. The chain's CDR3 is CASSPIALTDTQYF. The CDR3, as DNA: TGTGCCAGCAGCCCCATCGCTCTCACAGATACGCAGTATTTT.

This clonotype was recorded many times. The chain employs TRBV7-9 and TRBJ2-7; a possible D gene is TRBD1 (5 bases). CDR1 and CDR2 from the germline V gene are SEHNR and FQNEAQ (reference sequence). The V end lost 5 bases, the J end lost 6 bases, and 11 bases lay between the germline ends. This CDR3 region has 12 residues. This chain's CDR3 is CASSQSGIEQYF. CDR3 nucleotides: TGTGCCAGCAGCCAATCAGGGATCGAGCAGTACTTC.

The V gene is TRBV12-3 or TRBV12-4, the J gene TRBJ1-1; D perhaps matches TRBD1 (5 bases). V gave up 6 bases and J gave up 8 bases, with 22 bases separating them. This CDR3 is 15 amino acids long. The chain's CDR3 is CASSQGQGVDSEAFF. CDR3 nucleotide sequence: TGTGCCAGCAGCCAGGGCCAAGGAGTGGATTCGGAAGCTTTCTTT.

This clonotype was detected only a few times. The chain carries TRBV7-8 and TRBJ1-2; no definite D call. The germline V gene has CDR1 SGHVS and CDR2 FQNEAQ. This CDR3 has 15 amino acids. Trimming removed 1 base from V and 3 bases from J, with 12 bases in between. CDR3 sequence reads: CASSLGPRSDYGYTF. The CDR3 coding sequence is TGTGCCAGCAGCTTAGGGCCCAGGAGTGACTATGGCTACACCTTC.

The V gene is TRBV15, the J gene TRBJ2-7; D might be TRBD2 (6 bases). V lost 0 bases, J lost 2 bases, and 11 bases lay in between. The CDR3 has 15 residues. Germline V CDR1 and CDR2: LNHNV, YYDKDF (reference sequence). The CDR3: CATSRERDSTYEQYF. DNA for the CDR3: TGTGCCACCAGCAGAGAACGGGACTCTACCTACGAGCAGTACTTC.

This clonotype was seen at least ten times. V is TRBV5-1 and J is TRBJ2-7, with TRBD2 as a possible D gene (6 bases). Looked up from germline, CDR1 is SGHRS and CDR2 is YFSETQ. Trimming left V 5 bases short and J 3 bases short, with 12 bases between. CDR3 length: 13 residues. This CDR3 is CASRPTGVYEQYF. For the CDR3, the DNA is TGCGCCAGCAGACCGACGGGGGTCTACGAGCAGTACTTC.

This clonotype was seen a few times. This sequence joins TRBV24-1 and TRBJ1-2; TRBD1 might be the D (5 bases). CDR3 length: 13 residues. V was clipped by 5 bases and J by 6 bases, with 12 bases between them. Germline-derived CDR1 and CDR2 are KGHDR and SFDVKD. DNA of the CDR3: TGTGCCACCAGTGCCGCAGGGCTTCATGGCTACACCTTC. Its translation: CATSAAGLHGYTF.

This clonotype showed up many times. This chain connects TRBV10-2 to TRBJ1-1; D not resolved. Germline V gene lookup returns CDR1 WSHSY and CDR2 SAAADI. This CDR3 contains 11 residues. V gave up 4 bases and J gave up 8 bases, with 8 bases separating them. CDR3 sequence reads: CASSVMSEAFF. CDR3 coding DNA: TGCGCCAGCAGTGTGATGTCGGAAGCTTTCTTT.

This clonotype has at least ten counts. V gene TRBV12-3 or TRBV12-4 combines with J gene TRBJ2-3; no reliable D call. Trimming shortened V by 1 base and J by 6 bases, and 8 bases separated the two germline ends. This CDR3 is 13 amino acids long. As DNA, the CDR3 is TGTGCCAGCAGTTTAGGTTCTGAGGATACGCAGTATTTT. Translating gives CASSLGSEDTQYF.

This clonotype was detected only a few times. In DNA, the CDR3 is TGCGCCAGCAGCGTGCGAGGGACAGCGAACACTGAAGCTTTCTTT. It encodes CASSVRGTANTEAFF. J is TRBJ1-1 and V is TRBV5-1; 7 nucleotides align to TRBD1. The junction had 7 bases not matched to a gene; V was cut back by 4 bases and J by 1 base. Germline V CDR1 and CDR2: SGHRS, YFSETQ. CDR3 length equals 15 residues. Looking up the rest from reference TRBV5-1 and TRBJ1-1 gives the full variable domain: KAGVTQTPRYLIKTRGQQVTLSCSPISGHRSVSWYQQTPGQGLQFLFEYFSETQRNKGNFPGRFSGRQFSNSRSEMNVSTLELGDSALYLCASSVRGTANTEAFFGQGTRLTVV.

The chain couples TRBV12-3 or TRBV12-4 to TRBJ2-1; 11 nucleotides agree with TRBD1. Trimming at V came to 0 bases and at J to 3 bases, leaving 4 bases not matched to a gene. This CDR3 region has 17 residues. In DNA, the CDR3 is TGTGCCAGCAGTTTAGCGGGGACAGGGGGAAACTACAATGAGCAGTTCTTC. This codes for CASSLAGTGGNYNEQFF.

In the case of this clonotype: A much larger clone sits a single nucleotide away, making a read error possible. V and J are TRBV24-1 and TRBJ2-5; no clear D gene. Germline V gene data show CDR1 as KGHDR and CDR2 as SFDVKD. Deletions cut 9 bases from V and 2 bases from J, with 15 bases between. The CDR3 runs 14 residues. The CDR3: CATCGPMGQETQYF. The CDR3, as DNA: TGTGCCACCTGTGGACCTATGGGTCAAGAGACCCAGTACTTC.

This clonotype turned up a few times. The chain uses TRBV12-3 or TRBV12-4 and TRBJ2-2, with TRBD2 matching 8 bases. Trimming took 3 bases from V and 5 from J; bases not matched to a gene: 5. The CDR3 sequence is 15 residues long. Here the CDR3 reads CASSFSGTSTGELFF. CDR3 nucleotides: TGTGCCAGCAGTTTTAGCGGGACTTCAACCGGGGAGCTGTTTTTT.

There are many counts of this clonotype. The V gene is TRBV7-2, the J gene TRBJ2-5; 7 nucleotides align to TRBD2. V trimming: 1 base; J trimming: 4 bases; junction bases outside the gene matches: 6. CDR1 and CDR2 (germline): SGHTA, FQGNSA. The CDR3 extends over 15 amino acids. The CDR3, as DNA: TGTGCCAGCAGCTTAGTGCCTAGCGGTGGAGAGACCCAGTACTTC. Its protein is CASSLVPSGGETQYF.

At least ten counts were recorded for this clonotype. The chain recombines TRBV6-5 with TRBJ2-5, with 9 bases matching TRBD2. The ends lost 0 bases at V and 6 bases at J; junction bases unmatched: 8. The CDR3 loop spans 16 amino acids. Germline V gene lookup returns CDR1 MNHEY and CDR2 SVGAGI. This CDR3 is CASSYSFLAGIQTQYF. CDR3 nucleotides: TGTGCCAGCAGTTACTCTTTCCTAGCGGGAATTCAGACCCAGTACTTC.

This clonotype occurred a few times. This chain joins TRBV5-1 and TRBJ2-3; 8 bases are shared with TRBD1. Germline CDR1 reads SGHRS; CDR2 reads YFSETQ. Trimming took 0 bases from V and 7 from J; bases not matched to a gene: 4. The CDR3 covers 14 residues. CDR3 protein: CASSLEQGVYTQYF. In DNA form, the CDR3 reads TGCGCCAGCAGCTTGGAACAGGGGGTATATACGCAGTATTTT.

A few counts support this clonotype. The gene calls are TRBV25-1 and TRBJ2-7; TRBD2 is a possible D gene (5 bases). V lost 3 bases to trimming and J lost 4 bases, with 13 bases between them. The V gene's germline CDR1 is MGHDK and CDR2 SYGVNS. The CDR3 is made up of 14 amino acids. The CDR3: CASSDSSLPYEQYF. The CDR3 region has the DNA TGTGCCAGCAGTGACTCTAGCTTACCTTACGAGCAGTACTTC.

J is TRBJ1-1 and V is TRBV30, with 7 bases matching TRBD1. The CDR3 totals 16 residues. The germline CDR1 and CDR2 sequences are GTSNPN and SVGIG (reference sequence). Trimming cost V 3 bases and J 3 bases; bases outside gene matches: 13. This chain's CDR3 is CAWRSYRGRDDTEAFF. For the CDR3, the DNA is TGTGCCTGGAGATCGTACAGGGGTCGAGATGACACTGAAGCTTTCTTT.